Following are 2 T cell receptor beta chains from one sample sequenced in a study of beta chain features in type 1 diabetes (dated by TCRdb to about 2018). Study-level results and caveats: In all four CD4+ subsets, TCRB CDR3 length was moderately but significantly shorter in type 1 diabetes patients.

Libraries came from the immunoSEQ multiplex PCR assay. The entire amount of isolated RNA was reverse transcribed using the High Capacity cDNA Reverse Transcription Kit, so the sequenced TCRB transcripts were expressed ones. Imported from immuneACCESS, the table was reduced by TCRdb to in-frame sequences with V and J called. These copies leave out some clones; in studies compared against another copy, an unresolved V gene accounts for under half, and the cause of the remainder is not known. This sample is represented by 640,000 or so clones; around an eighth of them were singletons. 0.022% of the sample is taken by the ten largest. These receptors are not linked to any known antigen. The sample consisted of naive CD4+ T cells from blood. The cell subset or site label, read with the paper, signifies: true naive CD4+ T cells. These receptors all stem from a man between 18 and 29 years old with type 1 diabetes.

This clone occurred a few times. V gene TRBV4-2 combines with J gene TRBJ1-1; TRBD1 might be the D (6 bases). CDR3 length: 15 amino acids. Per germline, CDR1 LGHNA and CDR2 YNFKEQ. The ends were cut back, 5 bases at V and 5 bases at J, with 18 bases in the middle. The CDR3 loop reads CASSAMGASGTEAFF. CDR3 nucleotide sequence: TGTGCCAGCAGCGCTATGGGGGCCTCTGGAACTGAAGCTTTCTTT.

In the case of this clone: The same CDR3 can be traced to other DNA sequences in this sample. The V call is TRBV9, the J call TRBJ1-1; a weak D match, TRBD1 (5 bases). CDR1 and CDR2 (germline): SGDLS, YYNGEE. The CDR3 is made up of 13 amino acids. The V gene lost 2 bases and the J gene lost 4 bases, with 9 bases spanning the gap. Here the CDR3 DNA reads TGTGCCAGCAGCGTCGTCCAGGGCACTGAAGCTTTCTTT. Its protein product is CASSVVQGTEAFF.